Listed below are T cell receptor beta chains from one sample, sequenced in a study of blood T cell repertoires in COVID-19. This table comes from immunoSEQ multiplex PCR, and its TCRdb copy is limited to in-frame clones, with some not included. This sample yields fewer than 85,000 clones, of which about 80% are seen a single time; under 30% belongs to the top ten. The sequenced material came from peripheral blood. These receptors all come from a human donor in a cohort sampled during active COVID-19. Both conserved end residues are part of each CDR3. The D gene is left open where the match is weak. Clone size is given for some rows only: seen once, a few or many times, or a class if the clone is expanded.

>13|.|TRBV5-4|.|TRBJ2-2
CASSLWRAGELFF
TGTGCCAGCAGCTTGTGGCGAGCGGGGGAGCTGTTTTTT
>15|.|TRBV28|TRBD1|TRBJ2-7
CASSSPSTGAAEQYF
TGTGCCAGCAGTTCCCCTTCAACAGGGGCGGCCGAGCAGTACTTC
>15|.|TRBV10-3|TRBD1|TRBJ1-2
CAISEWGQGARGYTF
TGTGCCATCAGTGAGTGGGGACAGGGGGCGCGCGGCTACACCTTC
>14|.|TRBV7-9|.|TRBJ2-5
CASSSPVSGETQYF
TGTGCCAGCAGCTCGCCGGTGTCGGGGGAGACCCAGTACTTC
>13|.|TRBV29-1|TRBD1|TRBJ2-3
CSVPGGATDTQYF
TGCAGCGTTCCAGGGGGCGCAACAGATACGCAGTATTTT
>12|.|TRBV20-1|.|TRBJ2-7
CSASIGAYEQYF
TGCAGTGCTAGTATCGGGGCCTACGAGCAGTACTTC
>15|.|TRBV4-3|TRBD1|TRBJ1-2
CASSQATGGHYGYTF
TGCGCCAGCAGCCAGGCGACAGGGGGGCACTATGGCTACACCTTC
>15|few|TRBV19|TRBD1|TRBJ1-3
CASSPGQGAGNTIYF
TGTGCCAGTAGTCCCGGACAGGGGGCTGGAAACACCATATATTTT
>14|.|TRBV5-4|TRBD1|TRBJ2-5
CASSHRDRGETQYF
TGTGCCAGCAGCCACCGGGACAGGGGGGAGACCCAGTACTTC
>15|.|TRBV20-1|TRBD2|TRBJ2-1
CSASTLAGGPNEQFF
TGCAGTGCTAGTACACTAGCGGGGGGGCCCAATGAGCAGTTCTTC
>15|.|TRBV4-3|.|TRBJ2-7
CASSQDISMSYEQYF
TGCGCCAGCAGCCAAGACATATCCATGAGCTACGAGCAGTACTTC
>13|.|TRBV28|.|TRBJ1-5
CASRPGTYQPQHF
TGTGCCAGCAGGCCCGGGACTTATCAGCCCCAGCATTTT